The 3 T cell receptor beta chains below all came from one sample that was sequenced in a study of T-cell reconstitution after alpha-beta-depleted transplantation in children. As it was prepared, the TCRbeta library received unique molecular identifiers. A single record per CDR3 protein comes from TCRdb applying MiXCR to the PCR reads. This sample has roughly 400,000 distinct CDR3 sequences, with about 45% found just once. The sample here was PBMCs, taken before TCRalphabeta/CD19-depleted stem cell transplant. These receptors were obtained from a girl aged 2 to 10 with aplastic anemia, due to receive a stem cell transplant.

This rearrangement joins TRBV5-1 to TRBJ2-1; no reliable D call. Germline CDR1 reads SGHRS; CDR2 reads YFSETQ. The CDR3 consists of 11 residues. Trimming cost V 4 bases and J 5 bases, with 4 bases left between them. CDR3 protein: CASSEHNEQFF. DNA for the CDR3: TGCGCCAGCAGCGAGCACAATGAGCAGTTCTTC.

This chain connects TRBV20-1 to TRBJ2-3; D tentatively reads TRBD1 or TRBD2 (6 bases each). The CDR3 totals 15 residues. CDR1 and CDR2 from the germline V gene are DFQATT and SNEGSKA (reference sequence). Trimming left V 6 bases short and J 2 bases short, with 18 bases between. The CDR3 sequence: CSAHSGAPLTDTQYF. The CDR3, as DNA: TGCAGTGCGCATTCGGGGGCCCCCCTCACAGATACGCAGTATTTT.

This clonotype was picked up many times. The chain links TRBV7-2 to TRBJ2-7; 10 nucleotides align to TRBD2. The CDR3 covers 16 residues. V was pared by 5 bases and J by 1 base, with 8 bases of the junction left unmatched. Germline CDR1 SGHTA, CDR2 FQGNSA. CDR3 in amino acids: CASSQGKREGSYEQYF. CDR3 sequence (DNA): TGTGCCAGCAGCCAGGGGAAGCGGGAGGGTTCCTACGAGCAGTACTTC.